These 26 T cell receptor beta chains were sequenced from one sample in a study of T cell responses to AZD1222 COVID-19 vaccine. Some clones are missing from TCRdb's copy, which holds only in-frame ones; the method was immunoSEQ multiplex PCR. The sample lists over 100,000 clones; about 90% were seen once. This specimen consisted of peripheral blood, obtained on day 0 of AZD1222 vaccination. Source of these receptors: an adult in good health.

The chain recombines TRBV19 with TRBJ1-3, with 8 bases identical to TRBD1. The CDR3 contains 16 residues. V shed 5 bases, J shed 0 bases, and the junction held 6 bases outside the gene matches. The germline V gene encodes CDR1 LNHDA and CDR2 SQIVND (reference sequence). The CDR3 region is CASSFITGGSGNTIYF. CDR3 coding DNA: TGTGCCAGTAGTTTCATAACAGGGGGCTCTGGAAACACCATATATTTT.

CDR3 coding DNA: TGTGCCACCAGTGATAAAGAGGTCGCTCAGCCCCAGCATTTT. This sequence encodes CATSDKEVAQPQHF. This sequence joins TRBV24-1 and TRBJ1-5, with D uncertain. Germline lookup yields CDR1 KGHDR and CDR2 SFDVKD. This CDR3 has 14 residues. With 3 bases removed from V and 6 bases from J, the gap between germline ends came to 11 bases.

In its sample, this clone was seen many times. This chain connects TRBV10-1 to TRBJ2-7; 7 positions match TRBD2. J was trimmed by 2 bases and V by 2 bases; bases with no gene match: 6. The CDR3 is 15 amino acids. Germline values: CDR1 WNHNN, CDR2 SYGVQD (reference sequence). In nucleotides, the CDR3 is TGCGCCAGCAGTGAGGTTGGCGGGAGTCCCTACGAGCAGTACTTC. Protein product: CASSEVGGSPYEQYF.

V is TRBV10-2 and J is TRBJ2-7; the match to TRBD2 covers 14 bases. CDR3 length: 16 residues. Germline V gives CDR1 WSHSY, CDR2 SAAADI. V gave up 5 bases and J gave up 3 bases; unmatched junction bases: 6. The CDR3 sequence is CASSREGTSGSYEQYF. The CDR3 coding sequence is TGCGCCAGCAGTCGCGAAGGGACTAGCGGGAGCTACGAGCAGTACTTC.

This clone came up a few times. This rearrangement joins TRBV7-2 to TRBJ1-5; 9 bases align to TRBD1. V was pared by 4 bases and J by 6 bases, with 10 bases of the junction left unmatched. The germline V gene encodes CDR1 SGHTA and CDR2 FQGNSA. The CDR3 consists of 16 residues. The CDR3 reads CASSSSGTGWPQPQHF. The CDR3, as DNA: TGTGCCAGCAGCTCTTCGGGGACAGGGTGGCCTCAGCCCCAGCATTTT.

V and J are TRBV10-2 and TRBJ2-7; maybe TRBD1 (6 bases). V lost 6 bases and J 6 bases, leaving 24 bases between the germline ends. The CDR3 is 16 residues long. Germline V gene data show CDR1 as WSHSY and CDR2 as SAAADI. CDR3 in DNA: TGCGCCAGCAGCAGGGGCCTACAGGGTCCCCCCGGCGAGCAGTACTTC. This translates into CASSRGLQGPPGEQYF.

The chain uses TRBV27 and TRBJ1-6; D is unclear. V lost 3 bases and J 14 bases, leaving 14 bases between the germline ends. Germline CDR1 and CDR2: MNHEY and SMNVEV (reference sequence). There are 13 residues in the CDR3. In DNA form, the CDR3 reads TGTGCCAGCAGTTTTCGGGTCCCCCCAACCCTCCACTTT. Its protein is CASSFRVPPTLHF.

The rearrangement joins TRBV11-2 to TRBJ2-5; 10 bases line up with TRBD2. The germline V gene has CDR1 SGHAT and CDR2 FQNNGV. The CDR3 loop spans 18 amino acids. The J segment lost 5 bases and the V segment lost 3 bases, leaving 15 bases of the junction unmatched. In nucleotides, the CDR3 is TGTGCCAGCAGCTTGGGGAGGCTAGCGGGAGTCTGGGAGGAGACCCAGTACTTC. Amino acids: CASSLGRLAGVWEETQYF. The full variable domain, completed using reference TRBV11-2 and TRBJ2-5, is EAGVAQSPRYKIIEKRQSVAFWCNPISGHATLYWYQQILGQGPKLLIQFQNNGVVDDSQLPKDRFSAERLKGVDSTLKIQPAKLEDSAVYLCASSLGRLAGVWEETQYFGPGTRLLVL.

J is TRBJ1-2 and V is TRBV18; D possibly corresponds to TRBD1 (6 bases). The CDR3 contains 14 residues. Trimming left V 3 bases short and J 8 bases short, with 16 bases between. The V gene's germline CDR1 is KGHSH and CDR2 LQKENI. In DNA, the CDR3 is TGTGCCAGCTCACCTGCCTCGACAGGCGGAGGCTACACCTTC. Amino acids: CASSPASTGGGYTF.

J is TRBJ1-5 and V is TRBV12-3 or TRBV12-4; unclear D gene. This CDR3 is built from 13 residues. Deletions cut 6 bases from V and 1 base from J, with 7 bases between. The CDR3 region is CASRGWSNQPQHF. In DNA, the CDR3 is TGTGCCAGCAGAGGGTGGAGCAATCAGCCCCAGCATTTT.

The gene calls are TRBV25-1 and TRBJ2-7; 7 bases align to TRBD2. This CDR3 spans 16 amino acids. Germline values: CDR1 MGHDK, CDR2 SYGVNS. The J segment lost 5 bases and the V segment lost 8 bases, leaving 18 bases of the junction unmatched. CDR3 nucleotides: TGTGCCAGCGCAGCCTCTAGCGGCGGCGGTCAGGACGAGCAGTACTTC. It is translated as CASAASSGGGQDEQYF.

The V and J genes are TRBV7-9 and TRBJ2-2; D is ambiguous. This CDR3 is built from 15 residues. The V gene lost 0 bases and the J gene lost 6 bases, with 11 bases spanning the gap. Looked up from germline, CDR1 is SEHNR and CDR2 is FQNEAQ (reference sequence). The DNA for the CDR3 is TGTGCCAGCAGCTTAGCCCCCGCCGGATCCGGGGAGCTGTTTTTT. Protein product: CASSLAPAGSGELFF.

The chain is built from TRBV19 and TRBJ2-5; TRBD1 matches at 7 bases. With 4 bases clipped from V and 2 bases from J, the junction kept 7 bases outside the gene matches. Germline loops: CDR1 LNHDA, CDR2 SQIVND (reference sequence). This CDR3 comprises 15 residues. The CDR3 nucleotides read TGTGCCAGTAGTAAGCCGGGACAGTTACAAGAGACCCAGTACTTC. This gives the protein CASSKPGQLQETQYF.

The V gene is TRBV3-1 (or the pseudogene TRBV3-2), the J gene TRBJ2-5; D remains unclear. The CDR3 consists of 15 residues. Per the germline V gene, CDR1 is LGHDT and CDR2 is YNNKEL (reference sequence). V was trimmed by 1 base and J by 1 base, leaving 10 bases between them. The CDR3 loop reads CASSQGIELQETQYF. The CDR3 DNA reads TGTGCCAGCAGCCAAGGTATAGAGCTCCAAGAGACCCAGTACTTC.

This clone was seen only once. The chain joins TRBV11-3 to TRBJ2-3; no clear D gene. The CDR3 runs to 13 residues. Germline V lookup: CDR1 SGHNT, CDR2 YENEEA. V was shortened by 5 bases and J by 4 bases, with 10 bases between the two germline ends. The CDR3 coding sequence is TGTGCCAGCAGCAAACAGACCCCAGATACGCAGTATTTT. It codes for CASSKQTPDTQYF.

This chain uses TRBV25-1 with TRBJ2-1; no clear D. CDR3 length: 15 amino acids. V was trimmed by 0 bases and J by 0 bases, leaving 6 bases between them. CDR1 and CDR2 (germline): MGHDK, SYGVNS. The CDR3 loop is CASSEYLSSYNEQFF. The DNA for the CDR3 is TGTGCCAGCAGTGAATACTTGAGCTCCTACAATGAGCAGTTCTTC.

The V call is TRBV30, the J call TRBJ2-1; possibly TRBD2 for D (5 bases). Germline CDR1 reads GTSNPN; CDR2 reads SVGIG (reference sequence). V lost 8 bases and J 0 bases, leaving 23 bases between the germline ends. The CDR3 extends over 17 amino acids. The CDR3 sequence: CAGHLTRLSVSYNEQFF. Here the CDR3 DNA reads TGTGCCGGGCATCTCACTAGGCTTTCTGTCTCCTACAATGAGCAGTTCTTC.

This chain links TRBV18 with TRBJ2-7; TRBD2 agrees at 10 bases. The J segment lost 2 bases and the V segment lost 6 bases, leaving 10 bases of the junction unmatched. CDR1 and CDR2 from the germline V gene are KGHSH and LQKENI. The CDR3 length is 16 residues. Here the CDR3 reads CASSRQPSGSTYEQYF. The DNA for the CDR3 is TGTGCCAGCTCCCGGCAGCCTAGCGGGAGTACCTACGAGCAGTACTTC.

The chain has TRBV2 and TRBJ1-4; 12 bases fit TRBD1. CDR1 SNHLY and CDR2 FYNNEI come from the germline V gene. The CDR3 has 16 amino acids. After removal of 4 bases from V and 4 bases from J, the junction contained 4 bases not matched to a gene. The CDR3 coding sequence is TGTGCCAGCAGTGCCGGGACAGGGGGCGGTAATGAAAAACTGTTTTTT. The encoded protein is CASSAGTGGGNEKLFF.

The rearrangement joins TRBV3-1 (or the pseudogene TRBV3-2) to TRBJ1-2; D gene ambiguous. V lost 3 bases and J 0 bases, leaving 11 bases between the germline ends. Germline lookup yields CDR1 LGHDT and CDR2 YNNKEL (reference sequence). CDR3 length: 15 residues. In DNA form, the CDR3 reads TGTGCCAGCAGCCAGACCAGAACAACTAACTATGGCTACACCTTC. It is translated as CASSQTRTTNYGYTF.

The chain combines TRBV5-3 with TRBJ2-7; 10 positions agree with TRBD1. TRBV5-3 is assigned to the ORF class and has an uncertain function. The CDR3 length is 14 residues. V dropped 6 bases and J dropped 5; count of bases not matched to a gene: 8. The CDR3 DNA follows: TGTGCCAGAACCATCCGGGACAGGGGCCACGAGCAGTACTTC. Its translation: CARTIRDRGHEQYF.

The chain uses TRBV19 and TRBJ2-5, with 12 bases aligning to TRBD2. The germline V gene has CDR1 LNHDA and CDR2 SQIVND (reference sequence). Trimming removed 2 bases from V and 4 bases from J; junction bases left unmatched: 5. The CDR3 consists of 16 residues. The CDR3 bases are TGTGCCAGTAGTATACAGGCTAGCGGGGGGGCAGAGACCCAGTACTTC. Amino acids: CASSIQASGGAETQYF.

The V call is TRBV10-3, the J call TRBJ1-5; 7 bases fit TRBD1. Germline V CDR1 and CDR2: ENHRY, SYGVKD. The CDR3 contains 13 residues. Germline trimming cut 10 bases from V and 5 bases from J; bases unmatched to any gene: 8. CDR3 nucleotides: TGTGCCACCGGGGAAGGGACAGATCAGCCCCAGCATTTT. It codes for CATGEGTDQPQHF.

The J gene is TRBJ1-2, the V gene TRBV7-2; a weak D match, TRBD1 (6 bases). The V gene's germline CDR1 is SGHTA and CDR2 FQGNSA. The CDR3 extends over 16 amino acids. The ends were cut back, 1 base at V and 3 bases at J, with 15 bases in the middle. CDR3 sequence (DNA): TGTGCCAGCAGCTTAGGAGGACAGCGGGCAGACTATGGCTACACCTTC. The encoded protein is CASSLGGQRADYGYTF.

This chain connects TRBV27 to TRBJ1-5, with D unresolved. The germline V gene has CDR1 MNHEY and CDR2 SMNVEV (reference sequence). The CDR3 is made up of 13 amino acids. Trimming cost V 2 bases and J 5 bases, with 7 bases left between them. The CDR3 DNA is TGTGCCAGCAGTTTAGGGGAGGATCAGCCCCAGCATTTT. Encoded protein: CASSLGEDQPQHF.

The V gene is TRBV7-2, the J gene TRBJ2-5; D is possibly TRBD2 (5 bases). The V end lost 5 bases, the J end lost 4 bases, and 11 bases lay between the germline ends. Looked up from germline, CDR1 is SGHTA and CDR2 is FQGNSA. This CDR3 is 13 amino acids long. In DNA, the CDR3 is TGTGCCAGCAGCCCGGGGTCCTCAGAGACCCAGTACTTC. Translation gives CASSPGSSETQYF.